The rows below give T cell receptor beta chains drawn from one sample of a study of cytomegalovirus exposure and HLA in healthy donors. Sequenced by immunoSEQ multiplex PCR; TCRdb stores in-frame clones only, minus some. The table has over 150,000 clones, about 70% seen once. Input material: PBMCs. The receptors were gathered from a woman younger than 35 in good health and CMV-seropositive. The CDR3 runs from the conserved cysteine through the conserved F or W. A D gene is named only where the DNA matches it firmly. Clone size is shown for a subset of rows, as once, few, many or a class of expanded clone.

D gene	clone size	J gene	V gene	CDR3 protein	CDR3 DNA
.	.	TRBJ1-4	TRBV20-1	CSASTPEKLFF	TGCAGTGCCTCTACGCCTGAAAAACTGTTTTTT
TRBD1	.	TRBJ2-5	TRBV7-2	CASRTGRETQYF	TGTGCCAGCAGGACAGGGCGCGAGACCCAGTACTTC
.	.	TRBJ1-1	TRBV5-5	CASSLWVTGDTEAFF	TGTGCCAGCAGCTTATGGGTGACGGGGGACACTGAAGCTTTCTTT
TRBD2	few	TRBJ2-3	TRBV10-1	CASRDDRPLFAGGTDTQYF	TGCGCCAGCAGGGATGACAGGCCTCTTTTCGCGGGGGGTACAGATACGCAGTATTTT
TRBD1	.	TRBJ2-1	TRBV5-4	CASRYSGTGTNEQFF	TGTGCCAGCAGGTACTCCGGGACAGGAACCAATGAGCAGTTCTTC
TRBD1	.	TRBJ1-5	TRBV6-6	CASSPGQLHQPQHF	TGTGCCAGCAGCCCGGGACAGCTACATCAGCCCCAGCATTTT
TRBD1	.	TRBJ2-5	TRBV6-5	CASSYGDSLGETQYF	TGTGCCAGCAGTTACGGGGACAGCCTGGGGGAGACCCAGTACTTC
TRBD1	.	TRBJ1-2	TRBV7-3	CASSPGTGPYGYTF	TGTGCCAGCAGCCCCGGGACAGGACCCTATGGCTACACCTTC
.	few	TRBJ1-2	TRBV14	CASSQAGGAYGYTF	TGTGCCAGCAGCCAAGCGGGGGGGGCCTATGGCTACACCTTC
TRBD1	.	TRBJ1-4	TRBV11-2	CASSLSGGLTNEKLFF	TGTGCCAGCAGCTTATCAGGGGGATTAACTAATGAAAAACTGTTTTTT
.	.	TRBJ1-2	TRBV6-6	CASSPDSQGYNYGYTF	TGTGCCAGCAGTCCGGACAGTCAAGGGTACAACTATGGCTACACCTTC
.	.	TRBJ2-5	TRBV11-2	CASTRTGGNQETQYF	TGTGCCAGCACCCGAACGGGGGGCAACCAAGAGACCCAGTACTTC
.	few	TRBJ1-3	TRBV11-1	CASSGTSLGTGNTIYF	TGTGCCAGCAGCGGGACTTCTCTAGGGACTGGAAACACCATATATTTT
TRBD1	few	TRBJ2-1	TRBV5-6	CASSLVIGTGANEQFF	TGTGCCAGCAGCTTAGTTATCGGGACAGGGGCCAATGAGCAGTTCTTC
.	.	TRBJ1-6	TRBV5-1	CASSPEGRGSPLHF	TGCGCCAGCAGCCCGGAGGGGAGGGGGTCACCCCTCCACTTT
.	.	TRBJ1-2	TRBV30	CAWSVVGPGPYGYTF	TGTGCCTGGAGTGTTGTGGGGCCTGGGCCATATGGCTACACCTTC
.	.	TRBJ1-5	TRBV19	CASTLESLSNQPQHF	TGTGCCAGTACCCTAGAGAGCTTGAGCAATCAGCCCCAGCATTTT
TRBD2	.	TRBJ2-5	TRBV5-1	CASSLEAGGETQYF	TGCGCCAGCAGCTTGGAGGCGGGGGGGGAGACCCAGTACTTC
TRBD1	.	TRBJ2-7	TRBV25-1	CASSGLQGAVGEQYF	TGTGCCAGCAGTGGATTACAGGGGGCTGTTGGCGAGCAGTACTTC
TRBD1	few	TRBJ1-4	TRBV5-6	CASSPTDRVGEKLFF	TGTGCCAGCAGCCCCACGGACAGGGTGGGTGAAAAACTGTTTTTT
TRBD2	.	TRBJ2-1	TRBV9	CASSVVQRGGLDNEQFF	TGTGCCAGCAGCGTAGTCCAGCGGGGGGGATTAGACAATGAGCAGTTCTTC
TRBD1	.	TRBJ2-2	TRBV5-8	CASSWGQGHTGELFF	TGTGCCAGCAGCTGGGGACAGGGCCACACCGGGGAGCTGTTTTTT
.	once	TRBJ2-7	TRBV19	CASSSQGSDREQYF	TGTGCCAGTAGTTCACAGGGATCCGACCGCGAGCAGTACTTC
.	.	TRBJ1-4	TRBV27	CASSRPNEKLFF	TGTGCCAGCAGTCGTCCTAATGAAAAACTGTTTTTT
TRBD1	few	TRBJ1-3	TRBV5-6	CASSWDRISGNTIYF	TGTGCCAGCAGCTGGGACAGAATCTCCGGAAACACCATATATTTT